These 16 T cell receptor beta chains originate from one sample sequenced in a study of CXCR3-negative and CXCR3-positive naive CD8 T cells (dated by TCRdb to about 2019). The sample was run on a NextSeq 550. The Human TCR Profiling Kit (MiLaboratory) was used to make UMI-labeled 5' RACE TRB cDNA libraries. With the reads reprocessed by TCRdb, a single entry stands for each CDR3 protein sequence and no DNA is reported. This sample's records show about 9,100 distinct CDR3 sequences. Under 1.3% of the sample goes to the ten largest clones. The sequenced material came from naive CXCR3- CD8+ T cells from blood. The intended sense of this specimen's cell subset or site label: CD45RO-CCR7+CD27+CD95- naive CD8+ T cells lacking CXCR3 (TNR3-). These receptors all stem from a human donor in good health. Some clones in this sample may be carry-over from other donors' samples.

This clonotype is medium-sized by frequency. The rearrangement links TRBV28 to TRBJ2-5. Germline V gene sequence: CDR1 MDHEN, CDR2 SYDVKM. CDR3 length: 11 residues. Here the CDR3 reads CASSSAETQYF. Full variable domain (rest looked up from reference TRBV28 and TRBJ2-5): DVKVTQSSRYLVKRTGEKVFLECVQDMDHENMFWYRQDPGLGLRLIYFSYDVKMKEKGDIPEGYSVSREKKERFSLILESASTNQTSMYLCASSSAETQYFGPGTRLLVL.

The chain has TRBV19 and TRBJ1-2; the D call of TRBD1 rests on TCRdb alone, since no DNA is present to check it. The germline gives CDR1 LNHDA, CDR2 SQIVND (reference sequence). CDR3 size: 15 residues. The CDR3 loop reads CASSPEQGAIYGYTF. The full variable domain, in which reference TRBV19 and TRBJ1-2 provide the parts outside the CDR3, is DGGITQSPKYLFRKEGQNVTLSCEQNLNHDAMYWYRQDPGQGLRLIYYSQIVNDFQKGDIAEGYSVSREKKESFPLTVTSAQKNPTAFYLCASSPEQGAIYGYTFGSGTRLTVV.

This chain links TRBV29-1 with TRBJ2-2; no DNA is available, so the TRBD2 call from TCRdb remains unchecked. This CDR3 contains 14 residues. Germline values: CDR1 SQVTM, CDR2 ANQGSEA. The chain's CDR3 is CSVWAYGNTGELFF.

This chain links TRBV2 with TRBJ2-2; absent DNA, TCRdb's TRBD2 call cannot be checked. This CDR3 contains 17 residues. Germline V gene lookup returns CDR1 SNHLY and CDR2 FYNNEI. CDR3 protein: CASSLLAGGPYAGELFF.

By frequency, this clonotype registers medium-sized. J is TRBJ1-2 and V is TRBV29-1; TCRdb selects TRBD1, and the lack of DNA leaves this call unchecked. Germline V gene data show CDR1 as SQVTM and CDR2 as ANQGSEA. The CDR3 runs 15 residues. The CDR3 protein is CSVEGSRESFYGYTF.

The chain has TRBV24-1 and TRBJ2-2. This CDR3 is 15 amino acids long. Germline CDR1 and CDR2: KGHDR and SFDVKD. This chain's CDR3 is CATSDFPGSTRELFF.

By frequency, this clonotype registers medium-sized. The chain carries TRBV4-1 and TRBJ2-7; TCRdb names TRBD1, which stays unverified in the absence of DNA. Germline values: CDR1 MGHRA, CDR2 YSYEKL. The CDR3 runs to 15 residues. The CDR3 here is CASSQERTPSYEQYF.

Considering frequency, this clonotype is medium-sized. The chain employs TRBV7-2 and TRBJ2-5; TCRdb's D call of TRBD1 is untestable without DNA. Germline V lookup: CDR1 SGHTA, CDR2 FQGNSA. The CDR3 covers 17 residues. The CDR3 reads CASSSPFLGPVQETQYF.

V is TRBV20-1 and J is TRBJ1-3; TCRdb's D gene call, TRBD1, goes unchecked for lack of DNA. Germline lookup yields CDR1 DFQATT and CDR2 SNEGSKA (reference sequence). The length of the CDR3 is 14 residues. The chain's CDR3 is CSASGLGLGNTIYF.

According to its frequency, this clonotype is medium-sized. V is TRBV7-9 and J is TRBJ2-7; TCRdb's D gene call, TRBD1, goes unchecked for lack of DNA. The CDR3 has 16 amino acids. From germline, CDR1 is SEHNR and CDR2 FQNEAQ (reference sequence). This CDR3 reads CASSSNGQGLPYEQYF.

V gene TRBV29-1 combines with J gene TRBJ2-5; TCRdb picks TRBD2, but there is no DNA to check that call. CDR3 length equals 16 residues. From germline, CDR1 is SQVTM and CDR2 ANQGSEA. The CDR3 region is CSVTSPWGGGEETQYF. The variable domain in full, completed from reference TRBV29-1 and TRBJ2-5, reads SAVISQKPSRDICQRGTSLTIQCQVDSQVTMMFWYRQQPGQSLTLIATANQGSEATYESGFVIDKFPISRPNLTFSTLTVSNMSPEDSSIYLCSVTSPWGGGEETQYFGPGTRLLVL.

The V and J genes are TRBV7-8 and TRBJ2-3; the D call of TRBD2 rests on TCRdb alone, since no DNA is present to check it. CDR3 length: 15 residues. The V gene's germline CDR1 is SGHVS and CDR2 FQNEAQ. Here the CDR3 reads CASSPAGSIPDTQYF.

V usage is TRBV7-7 and J usage is TRBJ1-5; with no DNA, the TCRdb D assignment of TRBD1 cannot be verified. The germline CDR1 and CDR2 sequences are SSHAT and FNYEAQ (reference sequence). There are 16 residues in the CDR3. CDR3 sequence reads: CAHLRAGAWSNQPQHF.

The V and J genes are TRBV7-3 and TRBJ2-7; TCRdb selects TRBD1, and the lack of DNA leaves this call unchecked. Germline CDR1 and CDR2: SGHTA and FQGTGA. The CDR3 spans 16 residues. The CDR3 spells CASSIGDAGLEGEQYF. Complete variable domain (other parts from reference TRBV7-3 and TRBJ2-7): GAGVSQTPSNKVTEKGKYVELRCDPISGHTALYWYRQSLGQGPEFLIYFQGTGAADDSGLPNDRFFAVRPEGSVSTLKIQRTERGDSAVYLCASSIGDAGLEGEQYFGPGTRLTVT.

This clonotype ranks as medium-sized in terms of frequency. The J gene is TRBJ2-1, the V gene TRBV6-6; TCRdb selects TRBD2, and the lack of DNA leaves this call unchecked. CDR3 length equals 17 residues. Germline V lookup: CDR1 MNHNY, CDR2 SVGAGI (reference sequence). CDR3 region: CASSPTPRLAGYNEQFF.

This chain connects TRBV11-2 to TRBJ2-1. The CDR3 sequence is 15 residues long. Germline V gene lookup returns CDR1 SGHAT and CDR2 FQNNGV. CDR3 protein: CASSLVGGSYNEQFF.